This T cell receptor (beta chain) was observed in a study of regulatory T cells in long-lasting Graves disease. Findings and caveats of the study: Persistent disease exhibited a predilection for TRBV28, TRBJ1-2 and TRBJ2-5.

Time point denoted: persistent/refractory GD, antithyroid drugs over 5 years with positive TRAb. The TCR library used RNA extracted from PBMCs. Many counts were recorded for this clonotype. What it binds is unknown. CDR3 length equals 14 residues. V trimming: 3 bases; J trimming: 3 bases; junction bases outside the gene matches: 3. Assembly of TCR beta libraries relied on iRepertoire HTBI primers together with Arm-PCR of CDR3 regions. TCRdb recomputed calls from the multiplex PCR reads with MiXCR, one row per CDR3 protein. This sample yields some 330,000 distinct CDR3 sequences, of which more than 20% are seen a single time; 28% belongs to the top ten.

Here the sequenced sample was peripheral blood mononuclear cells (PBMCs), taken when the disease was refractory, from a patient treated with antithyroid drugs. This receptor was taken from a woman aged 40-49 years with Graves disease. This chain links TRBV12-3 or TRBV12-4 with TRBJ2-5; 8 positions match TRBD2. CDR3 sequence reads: CASSLEGLEETQYF. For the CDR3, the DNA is TGTGCCAGCAGTTTGGAGGGACTAGAAGAGACCCAGTACTTC.